The 10 T cell receptor beta chains in this list originate from one sample, sequenced in a study of shared clonotypes between healthy human individuals (dated by TCRdb to the early 2020s). Receptor amplification or capture employed the immunoSEQ multiplex PCR assay. TCRdb's version of the immuneACCESS table is confined to in-frame rearrangements and falls short of the full clone set. An unresolved V gene accounts for under half of the shortfall where checked; the remainder is of unknown origin. Across this sample there are approximately 2.4 million clones, with around 95% seen only once. The ten largest make up less than 0.15% of the sample. Sequenced material: naive CD4+ T cells sorted from blood. Interpreted using the paper, the cell subset or site label stands for: CD45RA+ positively selected. Receptors originate from a young man in good health.

The V and J genes are TRBV30 and TRBJ1-5; D is possibly TRBD1 (6 bases). Germline lookup yields CDR1 GTSNPN and CDR2 SVGIG (reference sequence). This CDR3 has 16 residues. Trimming stripped 2 bases from V and 5 bases from J, with 19 bases between. CDR3 sequence reads: CAWSKAGQGRDQPQHF. CDR3 DNA: TGTGCCTGGAGTAAAGCCGGGCAGGGGAGAGATCAGCCCCAGCATTTT.

This chain uses TRBV5-1 with TRBJ2-1, with D unresolved. Germline values: CDR1 SGHRS, CDR2 YFSETQ. V was trimmed by 1 base and J by 0 bases, leaving 14 bases between them. The CDR3 is 17 amino acids. Here the CDR3 reads CASSLSDGPRSYNEQFF. The CDR3 bases are TGCGCCAGCAGCTTGTCAGACGGGCCCCGCTCCTACAATGAGCAGTTCTTC. Full variable domain (remainder filled in from reference TRBV5-1 and TRBJ2-1): KAGVTQTPRYLIKTRGQQVTLSCSPISGHRSVSWYQQTPGQGLQFLFEYFSETQRNKGNFPGRFSGRQFSNSRSEMNVSTLELGDSALYLCASSLSDGPRSYNEQFFGPGTRLTVL.

The V call is TRBV4-1, the J call TRBJ2-7, with D perhaps matching TRBD2 (6 bases). V was pared by 0 bases and J by 2 bases, with 14 bases between. The CDR3 is made up of 16 amino acids. CDR1 and CDR2 (germline): MGHRA, YSYEKL. In DNA, the CDR3 is TGCGCCAGCAGCCAAGATCGGGGGACGGCGACCTACGAGCAGTACTTC. It codes for CASSQDRGTATYEQYF.

This chain uses TRBV7-2 with TRBJ2-7; the D is unclear. Germline V lookup: CDR1 SGHTA, CDR2 FQGNSA. The CDR3 is made up of 15 amino acids. The V and J ends lost 3 bases and 5 bases respectively, with 17 bases between them. CDR3 sequence: CASSFSRPLRDEQYF. CDR3 DNA sequence: TGTGCCAGCAGCTTCTCGCGCCCTTTACGTGACGAGCAGTACTTC.

The CDR3 spells CASSLRGGISGNTIYF. The CDR3, as DNA: TGTGCCAGCAGCTTAAGGGGTGGGATCTCTGGAAACACCATATATTTT. The rearrangement joins TRBV7-8 to TRBJ1-3, with D possibly being TRBD1 (5 bases). CDR3 length: 16 amino acids. V was cut by 2 bases and J by 0 bases, with 11 bases left in between. Germline CDR1 and CDR2: SGHVS and FQNEAQ.

This rearrangement joins TRBV7-2 to TRBJ2-1; TRBD2 matches at 9 bases. This CDR3 contains 15 residues. V dropped 5 bases and J dropped 7; count of bases not matched to a gene: 9. Germline V gene lookup returns CDR1 SGHTA and CDR2 FQGNSA. CDR3 in DNA: TGTGCCAGCAGCCTGAGCGGGGGGAGCTGGAATGAGCAGTTCTTC. It codes for CASSLSGGSWNEQFF.

This rearrangement joins TRBV2 to TRBJ1-3, with D unresolved. Germline V gives CDR1 SNHLY, CDR2 FYNNEI. The germline V and J ends were trimmed by 3 bases and 0 bases, with 9 bases remaining between them. CDR3 length: 15 residues. For the CDR3, the DNA is TGTGCCAGCAGTGATATACAATTCTCTGGAAACACCATATATTTT. This encodes CASSDIQFSGNTIYF.

V and J are TRBV5-6 and TRBJ2-7; 10 bases are a match to TRBD2. Trimming at V came to 4 bases and at J to 3 bases, leaving 4 bases not matched to a gene. Germline loops: CDR1 SGHDT, CDR2 YYEEEE. The CDR3 length is 14 residues. CDR3 sequence: CASSMGLAYYEQYF. CDR3 nucleotides: TGTGCCAGCAGCATGGGACTAGCGTACTACGAGCAGTACTTC.

In this sample, this clone turned up once. V is TRBV5-8 and J is TRBJ1-6, with D perhaps matching TRBD1 (5 bases). V was pared by 5 bases and J by 9 bases, with 15 bases between. Germline-derived CDR1 and CDR2 are SGHTS and YDEGEE. There are 14 residues in the CDR3. The CDR3 DNA reads as TGTGCCAGCAGACTCAGGGCAGGGAGTTCACCCCTCCACTTT. Protein product: CASRLRAGSSPLHF.

This chain joins TRBV27 and TRBJ2-7, with D unclear. The CDR3 runs to 13 residues. Germline V gives CDR1 MNHEY, CDR2 SMNVEV (reference sequence). V lost 6 bases and J 0 bases, leaving 9 bases between the germline ends. DNA of the CDR3: TGTGCCAGCAGCCCCTCGAGCTCCTACGAGCAGTACTTC. Translating it yields CASSPSSSYEQYF.